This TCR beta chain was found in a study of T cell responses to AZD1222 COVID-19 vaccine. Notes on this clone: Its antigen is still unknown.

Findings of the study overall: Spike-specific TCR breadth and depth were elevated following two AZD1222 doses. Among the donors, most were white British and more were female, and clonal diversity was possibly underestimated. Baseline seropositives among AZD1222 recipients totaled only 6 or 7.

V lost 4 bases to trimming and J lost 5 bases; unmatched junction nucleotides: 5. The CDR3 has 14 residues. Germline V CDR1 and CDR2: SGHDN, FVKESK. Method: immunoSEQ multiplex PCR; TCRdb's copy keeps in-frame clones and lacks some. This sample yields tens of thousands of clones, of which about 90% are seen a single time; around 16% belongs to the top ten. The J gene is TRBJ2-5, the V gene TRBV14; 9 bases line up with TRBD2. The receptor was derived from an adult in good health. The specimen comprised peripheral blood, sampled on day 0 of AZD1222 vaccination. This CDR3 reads CASSPWTSVETQYF. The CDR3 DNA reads TGTGCCAGCAGCCCTTGGACTAGCGTGGAGACCCAGTACTTC.